This T cell receptor (beta chain) was identified during a study of neurological immune-mediated disorders. Study-level points and caveats: CDR3 amino acid sequences of expanded clones were not shared across subjects, a result suggesting private repertoires in all groups. HTLV-1-associated myelopathy had the most TCR clonal expansion, whereas multiple sclerosis had the least (lower than in healthy controls).

TCRdb reanalysed the 5' RACE reads using MiXCR and keeps one entry per CDR3 protein. Among fewer than 85,000 distinct CDR3 sequences listed, approximately 5% were seen once. Deletions cut 3 bases from V and 6 bases from J, with 17 bases between. This CDR3 has 14 residues. CDR1 is DFQATT, CDR2 SNEGSKA, per germline (reference sequence). As for this clonotype: Antigen: not known.

PBMCs stored at -80 C, 2 million in total, were the source of the unsorted libraries. The sequenced sample was PBMCs. This receptor was obtained from a woman aged 70 to 79 with multiple sclerosis. The chain recombines TRBV20-1 with TRBJ1-1; a weak D match, TRBD1 (5 bases). The CDR3 nucleotides read TGCAGTGCTAGGAGGGGAGGCACTACCTCTGAAGCTTTCTTT. This encodes CSARRGGTTSEAFF.